Below are 17 T cell receptor beta chains sequenced from a single sample in a study of blood T cell repertoires in COVID-19. Data came from immunoSEQ multiplex PCR; TCRdb stores just in-frame clones and leaves some out. Counted here are about 180,000 clones, 85% to 90% occurring once; the ten biggest clones make up roughly 2.8%. Material for sequencing was peripheral blood. The receptor source for this set is a woman in her 30s with active or convalescent COVID-19.

The table lists this clone with a count of one. The gene calls are TRBV7-2 and TRBJ2-3, with 8 nucleotides matching TRBD2. The trim removed 4 bases at V and 3 bases at J, leaving 6 bases unmatched. The CDR3 consists of 15 residues. CDR1 SGHTA and CDR2 FQGNSA come from the germline V gene. The CDR3 nucleotides are TGTGCCAGCAGCTCAGCGGGAGTAGAAACAGATACGCAGTATTTT. Its protein is CASSSAGVETDTQYF.

The chain uses TRBV24-1 and TRBJ2-1; TRBD1 matches 11 bases. From germline, CDR1 is KGHDR and CDR2 SFDVKD. The ends lost 4 bases at V and 4 bases at J; junction bases unmatched: 2. This CDR3 region has 15 residues. CDR3 region: CATSEGTGGYNEQFF. As DNA, the CDR3 is TGTGCCACCAGTGAAGGGACAGGGGGATACAATGAGCAGTTCTTC.

The gene calls are TRBV12-5 and TRBJ1-5, with 7 nucleotides matching TRBD1. This CDR3 is 15 amino acids long. Trimming at V came to 0 bases and at J to 6 bases, leaving 5 bases not matched to a gene. The germline gives CDR1 LGHNT, CDR2 FRNRAP. In nucleotides, the CDR3 is TGTGCTAGTGGTTTGGTACACAGGGGAGGTCAGCCCCAGCATTTT. Residues: CASGLVHRGGQPQHF.

This clone was detected a few times. The gene calls are TRBV10-3 and TRBJ1-1, with unresolved D. CDR3 length: 13 residues. Germline assignment: CDR1 ENHRY and CDR2 SYGVKD. V gave up 3 bases and J gave up 0 bases, with 5 bases separating them. The CDR3 nucleotides read TGTGCCATCAGTGACAGGATGAACACTGAAGCTTTCTTT. It is translated as CAISDRMNTEAFF.

This chain uses TRBV6-5 with TRBJ1-1; 7 positions agree with TRBD1. CDR1 and CDR2 from the germline V gene are MNHEY and SVGAGI. The CDR3 runs 13 residues. With V trimmed by 8 bases and J by 1 base, 4 bases remained unmatched. CDR3 sequence reads: CASATGTNTEAFF. The CDR3 nucleotides are TGTGCCAGCGCGACAGGGACGAACACTGAAGCTTTCTTT.

This clone was recorded a few times. The chain has TRBV2 and TRBJ1-5; a weak D match, TRBD1 (5 bases). Trimming left V 6 bases short and J 6 bases short, with 15 bases between. The V gene's germline CDR1 is SNHLY and CDR2 FYNNEI. CDR3 length: 14 residues. This chain's CDR3 is CASRADSTGQPQHF. Written as DNA, the CDR3 is TGTGCCAGCAGGGCCGACAGTACGGGTCAGCCCCAGCATTTT.

The chain joins TRBV28 to TRBJ2-7; D possibly corresponds to TRBD1 (6 bases). In germline, CDR1 is MDHEN, CDR2 SYDVKM. The V and J ends lost 7 bases and 2 bases respectively, with 12 bases between them. This CDR3 is built from 13 residues. CDR3 sequence: CASTGQPPYEQYF. The CDR3 nucleotides are TGTGCCAGCACAGGACAGCCGCCCTACGAGCAGTACTTC. Drawing the rest from reference TRBV28 and TRBJ2-7, the complete variable domain is DVKVTQSSRYLVKRTGEKVFLECVQDMDHENMFWYRQDPGLGLRLIYFSYDVKMKEKGDIPEGYSVSREKKERFSLILESASTNQTSMYLCASTGQPPYEQYFGPGTRLTVT.

The CDR3 DNA reads as TGTGCCAGCAGTACGGGGGAGCCCAAAGAGACCCAGTACTTC. It specifies CASSTGEPKETQYF. This chain connects TRBV2 to TRBJ2-5; tentative D call: TRBD2 (6 bases). The V gene lost 5 bases and the J gene lost 3 bases, with 13 bases spanning the gap. The CDR3 is 14 amino acids. Germline CDR1 reads SNHLY; CDR2 reads FYNNEI. Using reference TRBV2 and TRBJ2-5 for the parts outside the CDR3, the full variable domain is EPEVTQTPSHQVTQMGQEVILRCVPISNHLYFYWYRQILGQKVEFLVSFYNNEISEKSEIFDDQFSVERPDGSNFTLKIRSTKLEDSAMYFCASSTGEPKETQYFGPGTRLLVL.

The J gene is TRBJ2-3, the V gene TRBV5-1, with 10 positions matching TRBD1. Germline V gene lookup returns CDR1 SGHRS and CDR2 YFSETQ. Trimming at V came to 3 bases and at J to 3 bases, leaving 4 bases not matched to a gene. The CDR3 is made up of 15 amino acids. The CDR3 sequence: CASSYGTGETDTQYF. The CDR3 DNA sequence: TGCGCCAGCAGCTACGGGACAGGGGAAACAGATACGCAGTATTTT.

The rearrangement links TRBV5-1 to TRBJ2-1, with 10 nucleotides matching TRBD2. With 0 bases clipped from V and 6 bases from J, the junction kept 3 bases outside the gene matches. This CDR3 region has 15 residues. Germline values: CDR1 SGHRS, CDR2 YFSETQ. The CDR3 nucleotides read TGCGCCAGCAGCTTGGTGTCTAGCGGGGGCAATGAGCAGTTCTTC. This sequence encodes CASSLVSSGGNEQFF.

V is TRBV10-3 and J is TRBJ2-7; 11 bases are shared with TRBD1. The CDR3 covers 15 residues. V trimming: 2 bases; J trimming: 7 bases; junction bases outside the gene matches: 7. CDR1 ENHRY and CDR2 SYGVKD come from the germline V gene. This CDR3 is CAISERGQGASEQYF. The CDR3 DNA reads TGTGCCATCAGTGAGCGTGGACAGGGGGCATCTGAGCAGTACTTC.

The genes are TRBV3-1 (or the pseudogene TRBV3-2) and TRBJ1-2, with D possibly TRBD1 on 6 matching bases. CDR3 length equals 17 residues. Looked up from germline, CDR1 is LGHDT and CDR2 is YNNKEL (reference sequence). V was trimmed by 0 bases and J by 4 bases, leaving 18 bases between them. The CDR3 loop reads CASSQDTSGTLIYGYTF. Here the CDR3 DNA reads TGTGCCAGCAGCCAAGACACCTCGGGGACACTCATCTATGGCTACACCTTC.

This clone occurred once. The chain employs TRBV5-4 and TRBJ2-1; 13 bases agree with TRBD2. The germline V gene has CDR1 SGHNT and CDR2 YYREEE (reference sequence). There are 17 residues in the CDR3. Losses at the gene ends were 4 bases for V and 0 bases for J; bases not matched to a gene: 4. The CDR3 DNA reads TGTGCCAGCAGCCCGACTAGCGGGGGGAGCTCCTACAATGAGCAGTTCTTC. This codes for CASSPTSGGSSYNEQFF. The complete variable domain, with remaining parts taken from reference TRBV5-4 and TRBJ2-1, reads ETGVTQSPTHLIKTRGQQVTLRCSSQSGHNTVSWYQQALGQGPQFIFQYYREEENGRGNFPPRFSGLQFPNYSSELNVNALELDDSALYLCASSPTSGGSSYNEQFFGPGTRLTVL.

The rearrangement joins TRBV30 to TRBJ2-3; TRBD2 matches 12 bases. The germline gives CDR1 GTSNPN, CDR2 SVGIG (reference sequence). With V trimmed by 2 bases and J by 2 bases, 8 bases remained unmatched. There are 17 residues in the CDR3. The CDR3 nucleotides read TGTGCCTGGAGTTTAACCAGGACTAGCGGGGACACAGATACGCAGTATTTT. It translates to CAWSLTRTSGDTDTQYF. The whole variable domain, remainder taken from reference TRBV30 and TRBJ2-3, is SQTIHQWPATLVQPVGSPLSLECTVEGTSNPNLYWYRQAAGRGLQLLFYSVGIGQISSEVPQNLSASRPQDRQFILSSKKLLLSDSGFYLCAWSLTRTSGDTDTQYFGPGTRLTVL.

The chain carries TRBV18 and TRBJ2-2; no clear D gene. The CDR3 has 15 residues. Germline V gives CDR1 KGHSH, CDR2 LQKENI. V was trimmed by 3 bases and J by 6 bases, leaving 14 bases between them. CDR3 amino acids: CASSPPAGRPGELFF. CDR3 nucleotide sequence: TGTGCCAGCTCACCCCCCGCAGGTAGGCCCGGGGAGCTGTTTTTT.

This rearrangement joins TRBV10-2 to TRBJ2-7; 9 nucleotides align to TRBD1. V lost 2 bases to trimming and J lost 4 bases; unmatched junction nucleotides: 3. The germline V gene has CDR1 WSHSY and CDR2 SAAADI. CDR3 length equals 14 residues. The CDR3 DNA reads as TGCGCCAGCAGTGAGGTACAGGGGGCTTACGAGCAGTACTTC. Protein product: CASSEVQGAYEQYF.

J is TRBJ1-5 and V is TRBV21-1; whether TRBD1, the table's D call, matches the DNA was not checked. TRBV21-1 is a known pseudogene. This CDR3 contains 22 residues. The DNA for the CDR3 is TGTGCCAGCAGCAAAGCGGGGACCATTGGACAGGTCCTGATTTCTAGCAATCAGCCCCAGCATTTT. It is translated as CASSKAGTIGQVLISSNQPQHF.